The 20 T cell receptor beta chains below were found in one sample sequenced in a study of blood T cell repertoires in COVID-19. Method: immunoSEQ multiplex PCR; TCRdb's copy keeps in-frame clones and lacks some. The table lists about 250,000 clones, over 75% of them singletons, with 0.87% in the top ten. Sequenced material: peripheral blood. All receptors come from a human donor with COVID-19, enrolled during active disease. The donor label of this sample is uncertain.

The CDR3 DNA reads TGTGCCAGCAGCCAATCGTATGGATCAGGTTCACCCCTCCACTTT. Translating it yields CASSQSYGSGSPLHF. The rearrangement joins TRBV14 to TRBJ1-6; D gene unclear. Germline loops: CDR1 SGHDN, CDR2 FVKESK. This CDR3 has 15 amino acids. Trimming stripped 2 bases from V and 9 bases from J, with 14 bases between.

The chain links TRBV5-1 to TRBJ2-1, with 10 bases identical to TRBD1. The V and J ends lost 2 bases and 3 bases, in that order; junction bases with no gene match: 2. Germline CDR1 reads SGHRS; CDR2 reads YFSETQ. CDR3 length: 15 amino acids. CDR3 sequence reads: CASSLGQGDYNEQFF. Written as DNA, the CDR3 is TGCGCCAGCAGCTTAGGACAGGGGGACTACAATGAGCAGTTCTTC.

The chain uses TRBV28 and TRBJ1-6, with a possible D match to TRBD1 (5 bases). This CDR3 is 16 amino acids long. Germline lookup yields CDR1 MDHEN and CDR2 SYDVKM. With 6 bases removed from V and 7 bases from J, the gap between germline ends came to 19 bases. CDR3 sequence reads: CASRPNRSTNNSPLHF. DNA for the CDR3: TGTGCCAGCAGACCTAACAGGAGCACGAACAATTCACCCCTCCACTTT.

This rearrangement joins TRBV3-1 (or the pseudogene TRBV3-2) to TRBJ2-7; the match to TRBD2 covers 9 bases. There are 15 residues in the CDR3. Germline values: CDR1 LGHDT, CDR2 YNNKEL (reference sequence). V shed 3 bases, J shed 1 base, and the junction held 4 bases outside the gene matches. The CDR3 nucleotides are TGTGCCAGCAGCCAGACGCTAGCGGGGTCCTACGAGCAGTACTTC. Protein sequence: CASSQTLAGSYEQYF.

The rearrangement joins TRBV2 to TRBJ2-1; 7 bases align to TRBD2. The J segment lost 16 bases and the V segment lost 2 bases, leaving 11 bases of the junction unmatched. Germline-derived CDR1 and CDR2 are SNHLY and FYNNEI. The CDR3 sequence is 13 residues long. The CDR3: CASSENEERGRFF. CDR3 sequence (DNA): TGTGCCAGCAGTGAAAACGAGGAGCGGGGTAGATTCTTC. Full variable domain (rest looked up from reference TRBV2 and TRBJ2-1): EPEVTQTPSHQVTQMGQEVILRCVPISNHLYFYWYRQILGQKVEFLVSFYNNEISEKSEIFDDQFSVERPDGSNFTLKIRSTKLEDSAMYFCASSENEERGRFFGPGTRLTVL.

The rearrangement uses TRBV4-1 and TRBJ1-6, with TRBD1 matching 8 bases. J lost 7 bases, V lost 0 bases, and 11 bases had no gene match. Germline CDR1 reads MGHRA; CDR2 reads YSYEKL. CDR3 size: 18 residues. The CDR3 DNA sequence: TGCGCCAGCAGCCAAGATCCTTCAGGGGGCGGATGGAATTCACCCCTCCACTTT. This sequence encodes CASSQDPSGGGWNSPLHF.

This clone was found a few times. V gene TRBV5-8 combines with J gene TRBJ2-1, with D perhaps matching TRBD2 (6 bases). Germline V lookup: CDR1 SGHTS, CDR2 YDEGEE. V lost 4 bases to trimming and J lost 3 bases, with 8 bases between them. The CDR3 runs 13 residues. CDR3 region: CASSAGSYNEQFF. CDR3 DNA: TGTGCCAGCAGCGCGGGGAGCTACAATGAGCAGTTCTTC.

The chain recombines TRBV28 with TRBJ1-1; D is possibly TRBD1 (5 bases). This CDR3 spans 15 amino acids. With 6 bases removed from V and 4 bases from J, the gap between germline ends came to 18 bases. From germline, CDR1 is MDHEN and CDR2 SYDVKM. This CDR3 is CASRPPGYGFTEAFF. For the CDR3, the DNA is TGTGCCAGCAGGCCCCCAGGGTATGGTTTCACTGAAGCTTTCTTT.

The gene calls are TRBV28 and TRBJ2-3; D might be TRBD2 (6 bases). This CDR3 comprises 15 residues. CDR1 MDHEN and CDR2 SYDVKM come from the germline V gene. The V gene lost 6 bases and the J gene lost 0 bases, with 13 bases spanning the gap. In nucleotides, the CDR3 is TGTGCCAGCAGCGTTCGGAGCGGGAGCACAGATACGCAGTATTTT. It codes for CASSVRSGSTDTQYF.

The V call is TRBV19, the J call TRBJ1-2, with TRBD1 identical over 11 bases. This CDR3 contains 16 residues. Germline values: CDR1 LNHDA, CDR2 SQIVND (reference sequence). The trim removed 7 bases at V and 4 bases at J, leaving 11 bases unmatched. CDR3 nucleotide sequence: TGTGCCAGTACCCCGGACAGGGGGCTAACCTTCTATGGCTACACCTTC. This encodes CASTPDRGLTFYGYTF. Full variable domain (missing parts from reference TRBV19 and TRBJ1-2): DGGITQSPKYLFRKEGQNVTLSCEQNLNHDAMYWYRQDPGQGLRLIYYSQIVNDFQKGDIAEGYSVSREKKESFPLTVTSAQKNPTAFYLCASTPDRGLTFYGYTFGSGTRLTVV.

The chain has TRBV10-1 and TRBJ2-1; maybe TRBD2 (7 bases). Germline CDR1 WNHNN, CDR2 SYGVQD (reference sequence). Deletions cut 5 bases from V and 12 bases from J, with 20 bases between. The CDR3 length is 14 residues. The CDR3 loop reads CASSLSGDLGGQFF. CDR3 bases: TGCGCCAGCAGTCTAAGCGGGGACCTAGGGGGGCAGTTCTTC.

In this sample, this clone turned up a few times. V is TRBV6-5 and J is TRBJ2-1, with D tentatively TRBD2 (6 bases). Per the germline V gene, CDR1 is MNHEY and CDR2 is SVGAGI. The V and J ends lost 6 bases and 6 bases respectively, with 18 bases between them. The CDR3 covers 15 residues. The CDR3 DNA follows: TGTGCCAGCAGAGTAGCGGCAGGATACGTCAATGAGCAGTTCTTC. It specifies CASRVAAGYVNEQFF.

This chain connects TRBV9 to TRBJ1-5; D is possibly TRBD1 (6 bases). The CDR3 has 14 residues. Between the trimmed V and J ends, which lost 4 bases and 4 bases, there was a span of 12 bases. Germline CDR1 is SGDLS and CDR2 is YYNGEE. CDR3 nucleotides: TGTGCCAGCAGCCAAACAGGGAATAATCAGCCCCAGCATTTT. Amino acids: CASSQTGNNQPQHF.

The chain employs TRBV19 and TRBJ2-1; D perhaps matches TRBD2 (5 bases). The CDR3 sequence is 16 residues long. V was shortened by 1 base and J by 0 bases, with 10 bases between the two germline ends. In germline, CDR1 is LNHDA, CDR2 SQIVND (reference sequence). CDR3 sequence: CASSIATGSSYNEQFF. For the CDR3, the DNA is TGTGCCAGTAGTATAGCTACGGGAAGCTCCTACAATGAGCAGTTCTTC.

In its sample, this clone was seen once. The V and J genes are TRBV10-3 and TRBJ1-4; perhaps TRBD1 as D (5 bases). The V gene's germline CDR1 is ENHRY and CDR2 SYGVKD. V shed 2 bases and J shed 1 base, with 11 bases lying between them. The CDR3 has 16 residues. CDR3 nucleotides: TGTGCCATCAGTGAGCAGGGATCGTTAACTAATGAAAAACTGTTTTTT. Translation gives CAISEQGSLTNEKLFF.

The chain uses TRBV7-2 and TRBJ2-4, with D tentatively TRBD1 (6 bases). The V gene's germline CDR1 is SGHTA and CDR2 FQGNSA. Trimming took 5 bases from V and 10 from J, leaving 21 bases between them. This CDR3 is built from 15 residues. CDR3 loop: CASSATGLARGIQYF. In DNA form, the CDR3 reads TGTGCCAGCAGCGCAACAGGGCTGGCAAGGGGAATTCAGTACTTC.

CDR3 region: CASSTRPGTGSSSSYEQYF. The CDR3 DNA sequence: TGTGCCAGCAGTACCCGACCCGGGACAGGGTCTTCCTCTTCCTACGAGCAGTACTTC. The chain joins TRBV27 to TRBJ2-7; TRBD1 matches at 9 bases. This CDR3 contains 19 residues. The V gene end was trimmed by 5 bases and the J gene end by 1 base; junction bases not matched to a gene: 18. Looked up from germline, CDR1 is MNHEY and CDR2 is SMNVEV (reference sequence).

A few counts support this clone. The CDR3 region has the DNA TGTGCCTGGTCCCGGGACTCACATAGCAATCAGCCCCAGCATTTT. Translated: CAWSRDSHSNQPQHF. The V and J genes are TRBV30 and TRBJ1-5, with D tentatively TRBD1 (5 bases). The CDR3 length is 15 residues. CDR1 GTSNPN and CDR2 SVGIG come from the germline V gene (reference sequence). The V and J ends lost 5 bases and 0 bases respectively, with 14 bases between them.

The chain links TRBV27 to TRBJ1-4; 12 bases map to TRBD1. CDR1 is MNHEY, CDR2 SMNVEV, per germline (reference sequence). The CDR3 is made up of 18 amino acids. With V trimmed by 5 bases and J by 6 bases, 13 bases remained unmatched. CDR3 region: CASSPGTGGASGDEKLFF. DNA for the CDR3: TGTGCCAGCAGTCCCGGGACAGGGGGCGCCAGTGGTGATGAAAAACTGTTTTTT.

The V and J genes are TRBV29-1 and TRBJ2-1; a weak D match, TRBD2 (6 bases). Germline V lookup: CDR1 SQVTM, CDR2 ANQGSEA. Trimming stripped 4 bases from V and 0 bases from J, with 10 bases between. CDR3 length: 14 amino acids. The DNA of the CDR3 is TGCAGCGTTGGGATCGGGAGCTCCTACAATGAGCAGTTCTTC. It specifies CSVGIGSSYNEQFF.